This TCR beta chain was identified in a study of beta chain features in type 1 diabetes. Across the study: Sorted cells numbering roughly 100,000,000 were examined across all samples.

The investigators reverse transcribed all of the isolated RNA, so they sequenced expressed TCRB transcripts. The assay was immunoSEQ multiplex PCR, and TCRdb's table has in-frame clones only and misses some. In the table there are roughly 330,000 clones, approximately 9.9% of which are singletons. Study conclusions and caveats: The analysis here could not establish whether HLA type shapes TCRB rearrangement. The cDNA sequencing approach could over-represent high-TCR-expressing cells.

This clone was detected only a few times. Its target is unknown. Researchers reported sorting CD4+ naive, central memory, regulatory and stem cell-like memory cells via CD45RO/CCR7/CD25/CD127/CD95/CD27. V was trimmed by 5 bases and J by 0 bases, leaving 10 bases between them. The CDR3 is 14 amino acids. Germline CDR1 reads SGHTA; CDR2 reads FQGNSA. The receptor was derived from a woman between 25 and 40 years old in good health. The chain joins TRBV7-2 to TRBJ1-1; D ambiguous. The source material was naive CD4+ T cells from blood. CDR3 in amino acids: CASSRGQVNTEAFF. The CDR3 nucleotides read TGTGCCAGCAGCCGTGGGCAGGTGAACACTGAAGCTTTCTTT.